Following are 5 T cell receptor beta chains from one sample sequenced in a study of lymphopenia after photon versus proton radiotherapy. Sequencing used immunoSEQ multiplex PCR; TCRdb keeps in-frame clones, though not all of them. The data contain about 24,000 clones, around 84% of them seen just once; the ten biggest clones take up roughly a quarter. The sequencing here drew on peripheral blood, taken from a patient treated with photon-based radiotherapy. These receptors were obtained from a middle-aged man with gastric cancer.

The V gene is TRBV28, the J gene TRBJ1-4; no clear D gene. The germline V gene encodes CDR1 MDHEN and CDR2 SYDVKM. Trimming left V 6 bases short and J 2 bases short, with 16 bases between. This CDR3 has 16 residues. The CDR3 protein is CASRTGRLRTNEKLFF. As DNA, the CDR3 is TGTGCCAGCAGGACCGGACGCCTCCGGACTAATGAAAAACTGTTTTTT.

This clone was seen just once. V gene TRBV4-3 combines with J gene TRBJ2-1; no firm D call. V dropped 0 bases and J dropped 6 bases, with 6 bases sitting between them. Germline CDR1 and CDR2: LGHNA and YSLEER. The CDR3 has 13 residues. In DNA form, the CDR3 reads TGCGCCAGCAGCCAAGATTGGTCCAATGAGCAGTTCTTC. It translates to CASSQDWSNEQFF.

The rearrangement links TRBV20-1 to TRBJ2-5; no firm D call. Germline values: CDR1 DFQATT, CDR2 SNEGSKA (reference sequence). V was clipped by 6 bases and J by 0 bases, with 5 bases between them. This CDR3 contains 11 residues. The CDR3 protein is CSAENQETQYF. CDR3 nucleotides: TGCAGTGCAGAGAACCAAGAGACCCAGTACTTC.

The chain has TRBV9 and TRBJ2-2, with 9 bases that match TRBD1. This CDR3 spans 16 amino acids. Germline CDR1 and CDR2: SGDLS and YYNGEE. Unmatched junction bases numbered 9, after V lost 4 bases and J lost 5 bases. In DNA form, the CDR3 reads TGTGCCAGCAGCCCCCGGGGACAGGGTGAGACCGGGGAGCTGTTTTTT. Translation gives CASSPRGQGETGELFF.

As concerns this clone: In the same sample, other DNA sequences code for this CDR3. The chain combines TRBV11-2 with TRBJ1-1; TRBD1 is a possible D gene (5 bases). Trimming took off 0 bases at V and 1 base at J, with 12 bases between the two ends. The CDR3 is made up of 16 amino acids. CDR1 and CDR2 (germline): SGHAT, FQNNGV. CDR3 loop: CASSLDWGNRNTEAFF. The CDR3 DNA reads TGTGCCAGCAGCTTAGATTGGGGCAATCGGAACACTGAAGCTTTCTTT. Combining the CDR3 with reference TRBV11-2 and TRBJ1-1 gives the whole variable domain EAGVAQSPRYKIIEKRQSVAFWCNPISGHATLYWYQQILGQGPKLLIQFQNNGVVDDSQLPKDRFSAERLKGVDSTLKIQPAKLEDSAVYLCASSLDWGNRNTEAFFGQGTRLTVV.